Below are 30 T cell receptor beta chains sequenced from a single sample in a study of blood T cell repertoires in COVID-19. Clones were read by immunoSEQ multiplex PCR, and TCRdb kept only the in-frame ones, dropping some. This sample has 150,000 to 200,000 clones, with 75% to 80% found just once. The sequencing input was peripheral blood. These receptors were collected from a woman between 65 and 79 years old with acute or convalescent COVID-19.

This chain joins TRBV2 and TRBJ1-6; TRBD1 agrees at 7 bases. V shed 6 bases, J shed 5 bases, and the junction held 10 bases outside the gene matches. This CDR3 region has 16 residues. Germline V lookup: CDR1 SNHLY, CDR2 FYNNEI. The CDR3 spells CASRFTGTENNSPLHF. DNA for the CDR3: TGTGCCAGCAGGTTCACCGGGACAGAAAATAATTCACCCCTCCACTTT.

The chain uses TRBV24-1 and TRBJ2-1, with D maybe TRBD1 (6 bases). The length of the CDR3 is 16 residues. Trimming stripped 2 bases from V and 4 bases from J, with 14 bases between. Germline CDR1 is KGHDR and CDR2 is SFDVKD. CDR3 coding DNA: TGTGCCACCAGTGATTCCGGGACATCTTATTACAATGAGCAGTTCTTC. It encodes CATSDSGTSYYNEQFF.

The chain joins TRBV6-6 to TRBJ2-5; D is possibly TRBD2 (6 bases). Deletions cut 2 bases from V and 5 bases from J, with 18 bases between. CDR1 MNHNY and CDR2 SVGAGI come from the germline V gene (reference sequence). This CDR3 comprises 16 residues. In DNA, the CDR3 is TGTGCCAGCAGTTACGGTGGGACGGGACTCGGGGAGACCCAGTACTTC. Residues: CASSYGGTGLGETQYF.

This clone was picked up a small number of times. The V gene is TRBV19, the J gene TRBJ1-5; a weak D match, TRBD1 (5 bases). Trimming removed 1 base at V and 3 bases at J, with 7 bases between. CDR1 and CDR2 from the germline V gene are LNHDA and SQIVND (reference sequence). The CDR3 spans 14 residues. CDR3 loop: CASSIGQFNQPQHF. The CDR3 coding sequence is TGTGCCAGTAGTATAGGACAGTTCAATCAGCCCCAGCATTTT.

This chain joins TRBV15 and TRBJ1-5; TRBD1 is a possible D gene (5 bases). V dropped 0 bases and J dropped 2 bases, with 14 bases sitting between them. From germline, CDR1 is LNHNV and CDR2 YYDKDF (reference sequence). The CDR3 runs 17 residues. CDR3 loop: CATSRETSAGGNQPQHF. In DNA form, the CDR3 reads TGTGCCACCAGCAGAGAGACTTCGGCGGGGGGCAATCAGCCCCAGCATTTT.

There are a few counts of this clone. This CDR3 is CASSSQVRNTEAFF. CDR3 nucleotides: TGTGCCAGCAGCTCCCAGGTACGGAACACTGAAGCTTTCTTT. The chain employs TRBV7-2 and TRBJ1-1; no firm D call. V was clipped by 4 bases and J by 1 base, with 10 bases between them. From germline, CDR1 is SGHTA and CDR2 FQGNSA. CDR3 length: 14 amino acids.

The rearrangement joins TRBV6-2 or TRBV6-3 to TRBJ2-5; TRBD2 agrees at 10 bases. Germline CDR1 and CDR2: MNHEY and SVGEGT. V lost 2 bases and J lost 5; bases outside the gene matches: 11. The CDR3 is 17 amino acids. Written as DNA, the CDR3 is TGTGCCAGCAGTTACGCTATGCTAGCGGGAGTTGATGAGACCCAGTACTTC. This codes for CASSYAMLAGVDETQYF.

The V and J genes are TRBV6-6 and TRBJ1-4; tentative D call: TRBD1 (5 bases). From germline, CDR1 is MNHNY and CDR2 SVGAGI (reference sequence). The V gene lost 5 bases and the J gene lost 8 bases, with 24 bases spanning the gap. The CDR3 has 17 residues. CDR3 nucleotides: TGTGCCAGCAGTCAACGACAAGTCCAGGACAAGGGGGAAAAACTGTTTTTT. Translating it yields CASSQRQVQDKGEKLFF.

The chain combines TRBV7-3 with TRBJ2-1, with 11 bases fitting TRBD2. Germline values: CDR1 SGHTA, CDR2 FQGTGA. V dropped 8 bases and J dropped 10; count of bases not matched to a gene: 16. This CDR3 spans 16 amino acids. CDR3 in DNA: TGTGCCAGCTCCCTCAACCCCGGGCTAGCGGGAGGCGAGCAGTTCTTC. Translation gives CASSLNPGLAGGEQFF. Complete variable domain (other parts from reference TRBV7-3 and TRBJ2-1): GAGVSQTPSNKVTEKGKYVELRCDPISGHTALYWYRQSLGQGPEFLIYFQGTGAADDSGLPNDRFFAVRPEGSVSTLKIQRTERGDSAVYLCASSLNPGLAGGEQFFGPGTRLTVL.

The chain employs TRBV7-2 and TRBJ2-7; perhaps TRBD2 as D (6 bases). Trimming removed 1 base from V and 2 bases from J, with 12 bases in between. The CDR3 loop spans 15 amino acids. The germline V gene encodes CDR1 SGHTA and CDR2 FQGNSA. In nucleotides, the CDR3 is TGTGCCAGCAGCTTAGTGGCTGGGACTGCCTACGAGCAGTACTTC. Protein product: CASSLVAGTAYEQYF.

V gene TRBV2 combines with J gene TRBJ2-2, with TRBD1 as a possible D gene (6 bases). The CDR3 runs 14 residues. The germline V and J ends were trimmed by 6 bases and 1 base, with 9 bases remaining between them. Germline CDR1 reads SNHLY; CDR2 reads FYNNEI. CDR3 nucleotides: TGTGCCAGCAGGGGGGCAAGGAACACCGGGGAGCTGTTTTTT. It encodes CASRGARNTGELFF.

This chain connects TRBV7-9 to TRBJ2-1; maybe TRBD2 (5 bases). The length of the CDR3 is 15 residues. Trimming took 3 bases from V and 8 from J, leaving 17 bases between them. From germline, CDR1 is SEHNR and CDR2 FQNEAQ (reference sequence). The CDR3 reads CASSFGLGSADEQFF. CDR3 in DNA: TGTGCCAGCAGCTTCGGGCTTGGGAGCGCGGATGAGCAGTTCTTC.

The rearrangement joins TRBV5-4 to TRBJ1-4; D is unresolved. CDR3 length: 14 amino acids. The germline V gene has CDR1 SGHNT and CDR2 YYREEE (reference sequence). The V end was cut by 4 bases, the J end by 7 bases, with 14 bases between. In nucleotides, the CDR3 is TGTGCCAGCAGCCGGGATTTAGAGGGTGAAAAACTGTTTTTT. This encodes CASSRDLEGEKLFF.

This chain connects TRBV19 to TRBJ2-2; weak D call: TRBD1 (5 bases). The CDR3 totals 13 residues. Germline CDR1 reads LNHDA; CDR2 reads SQIVND (reference sequence). Trimming cost V 4 bases and J 5 bases, with 8 bases left between them. Written as DNA, the CDR3 is TGTGCCAGTAGTACGACAGTAACCGGGGAGCTGTTTTTT. This translates into CASSTTVTGELFF.

This sequence joins TRBV7-2 and TRBJ1-3; possible D gene TRBD1, 6 bases. This CDR3 comprises 15 residues. Trimming cost V 1 base and J 7 bases, with 14 bases left between them. In germline, CDR1 is SGHTA, CDR2 FQGNSA. The CDR3 region has the DNA TGTGCCAGCAGCTTAGATACGGGGGGCTGGAACACCATATATTTT. Its protein product is CASSLDTGGWNTIYF.

This chain joins TRBV2 and TRBJ1-1; the D is unclear. The V gene's germline CDR1 is SNHLY and CDR2 FYNNEI. The length of the CDR3 is 12 residues. V was cut by 6 bases and J by 3 bases, with 8 bases left in between. The CDR3 DNA reads TGTGCCAGCAGGGCAGAACACACTGAAGCTTTCTTT. Protein product: CASRAEHTEAFF.

This clone was recorded once. This chain joins TRBV7-3 and TRBJ2-6, with D maybe TRBD1 (5 bases). The CDR3 has 18 residues. The germline V gene encodes CDR1 SGHTA and CDR2 FQGTGA. The ends were cut back, 1 base at V and 4 bases at J, with 17 bases in the middle. In DNA form, the CDR3 reads TGTGCCAGCAGCTTAAGGTTCCAGGGTCGACGGGGGGCCAACGTCCTGACTTTC. This encodes CASSLRFQGRRGANVLTF.

V is TRBV2 and J is TRBJ2-7; TRBD2 is a possible D gene (5 bases). There are 16 residues in the CDR3. The germline V gene has CDR1 SNHLY and CDR2 FYNNEI. Trimming pared 6 bases from V and 0 bases from J, leaving 18 bases between. CDR3 sequence: CASSRLGLLSSYEQYF. The CDR3 DNA reads as TGTGCCAGCAGCAGGCTCGGACTGCTGAGCTCCTACGAGCAGTACTTC.

The CDR3 nucleotides are TGTGCCAGCAGACACCGGGACAGGGGGCGGAACACTGAAGCTTTCTTT. Encoded protein: CASRHRDRGRNTEAFF. The genes are TRBV7-9 and TRBJ1-1; 12 nucleotides match TRBD1. The CDR3 spans 16 residues. The V gene end was trimmed by 6 bases and the J gene end by 1 base; junction bases not matched to a gene: 6. Germline V CDR1 and CDR2: SEHNR, FQNEAQ (reference sequence).

This chain connects TRBV6-5 to TRBJ2-1; the match to TRBD2 covers 10 bases. CDR1 is MNHEY and CDR2 is SVGAGI in the germline V gene. This CDR3 is 13 amino acids long. The trim removed 9 bases at V and 4 bases at J, leaving 3 bases unmatched. CDR3 DNA: TGTGCCAGTAGCGGGAGGCTTTACAATGAGCAGTTCTTC. As protein: CASSGRLYNEQFF.

V usage is TRBV6-6 and J usage is TRBJ1-2; D might be TRBD1 (6 bases). The germline V gene has CDR1 MNHNY and CDR2 SVGAGI (reference sequence). This CDR3 is built from 14 residues. V shed 5 bases and J shed 4 bases, with 14 bases lying between them. The CDR3 DNA sequence: TGTGCCAGCAGTGCCCGACAGGAGTCCTATGGCTACACCTTC. Its protein product is CASSARQESYGYTF.

The J gene is TRBJ2-2, the V gene TRBV14; D remains ambiguous. The CDR3 runs to 13 residues. CDR1 and CDR2 from the germline V gene are SGHDN and FVKESK. Between the trimmed V and J ends, which lost 2 bases and 8 bases, there was a span of 9 bases. CDR3 in DNA: TGTGCCAGCAGCCAATACCCAGGAGGGGAGCTGTTTTTT. It codes for CASSQYPGGELFF.

The genes are TRBV3-1 (or the pseudogene TRBV3-2) and TRBJ2-2; D might be TRBD2 (6 bases). Trimming removed 3 bases from V and 2 bases from J, with 13 bases in between. There are 16 residues in the CDR3. Looked up from germline, CDR1 is LGHDT and CDR2 is YNNKEL (reference sequence). For the CDR3, the DNA is TGTGCCAGCAGCCAGAACTCGCGGGGAAACACCGGGGAGCTGTTTTTT. Protein product: CASSQNSRGNTGELFF.

The V gene is TRBV18, the J gene TRBJ1-1, with D possibly TRBD1 on 5 matching bases. The length of the CDR3 is 13 residues. Germline V gene data show CDR1 as KGHSH and CDR2 as LQKENI. The ends were cut back, 1 base at V and 3 bases at J, with 6 bases in the middle. The CDR3 coding sequence is TGTGCCAGCTCACCACTCAGGGACACTGAAGCTTTCTTT. Translating it yields CASSPLRDTEAFF.

This chain connects TRBV6-5 to TRBJ2-3, with D maybe TRBD2 (5 bases). V was clipped by 6 bases and J by 4 bases, with 14 bases between them. Germline CDR1 reads MNHEY; CDR2 reads SVGAGI. The CDR3 is made up of 14 amino acids. The CDR3 protein is CASRPDRRSDTQYF. CDR3 bases: TGTGCCAGCAGGCCCGACCGGAGGTCAGATACGCAGTATTTT.

The V call is TRBV2, the J call TRBJ2-1, with TRBD1 matching over 9 bases. The ends lost 6 bases at V and 0 bases at J; junction bases unmatched: 0. CDR1 is SNHLY, CDR2 FYNNEI, per germline. The CDR3 is 14 residues long. The CDR3 nucleotides read TGTGCCAGCAGGGACAGGGGCTCCTACAATGAGCAGTTCTTC. Translated, it gives CASRDRGSYNEQFF.

This clone has only a few counts. This rearrangement joins TRBV2 to TRBJ1-2; D call uncertain. Germline CDR1 reads SNHLY; CDR2 reads FYNNEI. This CDR3 has 15 residues. The V end lost 2 bases, the J end lost 2 bases, and 12 bases lay between the germline ends. The CDR3 nucleotides are TGTGCCAGCAGTGAAAATCTTGCCAGGAACTATGGCTACACCTTC. Amino acid sequence: CASSENLARNYGYTF.

Only one count was recorded for this clone. The CDR3 sequence: CASSQRGLAGGGEQFF. The CDR3 nucleotides are TGTGCCAGCAGCCAACGGGGACTAGCGGGAGGGGGGGAGCAGTTCTTC. The chain links TRBV3-1 (or the pseudogene TRBV3-2) to TRBJ2-1, with TRBD2 matching over 16 bases. The junction had 5 bases not matched to a gene; V was cut back by 2 bases and J by 10 bases. The CDR3 loop spans 16 amino acids. The germline CDR1 and CDR2 sequences are LGHDT and YNNKEL (reference sequence).

The chain has TRBV24-1 and TRBJ2-3, with D possibly TRBD2 on 5 matching bases. The CDR3 extends over 15 amino acids. V dropped 7 bases and J dropped 2 bases, with 15 bases sitting between them. From germline, CDR1 is KGHDR and CDR2 SFDVKD. The CDR3 nucleotides read TGTGCCACCAGCTCGCGAGGGTGGGACACAGATACGCAGTATTTT. Protein sequence: CATSSRGWDTDTQYF.

This clone was seen a handful of times. The chain employs TRBV24-1 and TRBJ2-3; D may be TRBD1 (6 bases). With 8 bases removed from V and 1 base from J, the gap between germline ends came to 12 bases. The germline CDR1 and CDR2 sequences are KGHDR and SFDVKD. The CDR3 is made up of 14 amino acids. As DNA, the CDR3 is TGTGCCACCACGGCAGGGGTTGGCACAGATACGCAGTATTTT. Encoded protein: CATTAGVGTDTQYF.